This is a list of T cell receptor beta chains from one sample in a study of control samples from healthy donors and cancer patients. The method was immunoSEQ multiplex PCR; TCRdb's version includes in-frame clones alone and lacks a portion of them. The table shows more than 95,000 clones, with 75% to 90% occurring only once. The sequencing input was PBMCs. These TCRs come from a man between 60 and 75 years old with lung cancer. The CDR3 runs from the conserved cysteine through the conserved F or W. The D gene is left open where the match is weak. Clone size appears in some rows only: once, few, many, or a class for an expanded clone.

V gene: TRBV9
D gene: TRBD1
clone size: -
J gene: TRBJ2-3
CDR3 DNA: TGTGCCAGCGGCCCAGGGGACAGGGTTGCAGATACGCAGTATTTT
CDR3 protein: CASGPGDRVADTQYF

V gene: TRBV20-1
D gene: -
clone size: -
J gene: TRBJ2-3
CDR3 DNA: TGCAGTGCTTTGACTCGGGATACGCAGTATTTT
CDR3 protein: CSALTRDTQYF

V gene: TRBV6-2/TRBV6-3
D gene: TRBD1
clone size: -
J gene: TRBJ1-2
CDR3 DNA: TGTGCCAGCAGTTCACACCACCCGACAGGGGACTATGGCTACACCTTC
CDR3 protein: CASSSHHPTGDYGYTF

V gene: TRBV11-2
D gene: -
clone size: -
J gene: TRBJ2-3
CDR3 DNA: TGTGCCAGCAACCGAAATTTACAGGTGGATACGCAGTATTTT
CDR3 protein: CASNRNLQVDTQYF

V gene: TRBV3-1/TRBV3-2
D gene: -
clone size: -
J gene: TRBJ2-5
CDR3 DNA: TGTGCCAGCACTCCGAGGTTTAGCGGACAAGAGACCCAGTACTTC
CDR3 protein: CASTPRFSGQETQYF

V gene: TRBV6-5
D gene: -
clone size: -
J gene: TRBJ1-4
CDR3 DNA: TGTGCCAGCACAAGGGGTACTAATGAAAAACTGTTTTTT
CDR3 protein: CASTRGTNEKLFF

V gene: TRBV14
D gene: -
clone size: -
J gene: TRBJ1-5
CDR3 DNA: TGTGCCAGCAGCGCCGGGGGCGCGGGACAGCCCCAGCATTTT
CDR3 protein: CASSAGGAGQPQHF

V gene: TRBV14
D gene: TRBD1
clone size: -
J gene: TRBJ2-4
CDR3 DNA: TGTGCCAGCAGCCAAGGCGTAGGGACAGGGGGGCCCAGCATTCAGTACTTC
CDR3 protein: CASSQGVGTGGPSIQYF

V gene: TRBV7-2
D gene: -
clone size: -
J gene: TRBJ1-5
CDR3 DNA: TGTGCCAGCAGCGAACAGGGAAATCAGCCCCAGCATTTT
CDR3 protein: CASSEQGNQPQHF

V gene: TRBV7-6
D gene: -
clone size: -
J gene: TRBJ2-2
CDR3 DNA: TGTGCCAGCAGCTCCCTCGGGACTCCCACCGGGGAGCTGTTTTTT
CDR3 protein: CASSSLGTPTGELFF

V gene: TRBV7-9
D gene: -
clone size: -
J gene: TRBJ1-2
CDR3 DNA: TGTGCCAGCAGCTCGGGACTTCCAACGCATGGCTACACCTTC
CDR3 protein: CASSSGLPTHGYTF

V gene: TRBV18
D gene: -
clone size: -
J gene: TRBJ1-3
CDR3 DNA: TGTGCCAGCTCACCGGAGGGTAACTCGAACACCATATATTTT
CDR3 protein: CASSPEGNSNTIYF

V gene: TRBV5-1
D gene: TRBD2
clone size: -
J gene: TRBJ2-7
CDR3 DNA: TGCGCCAGCAGCTTAGCCAGCGGGGGGACCTACGAGCAGTACTTC
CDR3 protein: CASSLASGGTYEQYF

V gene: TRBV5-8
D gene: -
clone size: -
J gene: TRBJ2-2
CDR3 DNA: TGTGCCAGCAGCTTGATAGGGGGGTTTAACACCGGGGAGCTGTTTTTT
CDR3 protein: CASSLIGGFNTGELFF

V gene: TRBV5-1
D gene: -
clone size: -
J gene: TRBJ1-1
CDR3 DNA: TGCGCCAGCAGCAAGTCGAACACTGAAGCTTTCTTT
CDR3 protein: CASSKSNTEAFF

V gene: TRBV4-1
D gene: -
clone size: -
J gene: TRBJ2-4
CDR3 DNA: TGCGCCAGCAGCCAAGGTGCGGGGTCCGATAACATTCAGTACTTC
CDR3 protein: CASSQGAGSDNIQYF

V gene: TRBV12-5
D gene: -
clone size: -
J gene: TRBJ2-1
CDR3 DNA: TGTGCTAGTGGTTTGGTACCCGACGGACGTTCGAGCTCCTACAATGAGCAGTTCTTC
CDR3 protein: CASGLVPDGRSSSYNEQFF

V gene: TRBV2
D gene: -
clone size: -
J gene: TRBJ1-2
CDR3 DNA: TGTGCCAGCAGTGACTCGACGGAGTATGGCTACACCTTC
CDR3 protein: CASSDSTEYGYTF

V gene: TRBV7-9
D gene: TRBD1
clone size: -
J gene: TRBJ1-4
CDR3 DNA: TGTGCCAGCAGCTTTACGACAGGGTATCGCTCTAATGAAAAACTGTTTTTT
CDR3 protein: CASSFTTGYRSNEKLFF

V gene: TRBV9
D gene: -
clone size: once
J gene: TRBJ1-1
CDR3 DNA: TGTGCCAGCAGCGTAGCGGGGACCCCAGGGTGGGGTACTGAAGCTTTCTTT
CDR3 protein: CASSVAGTPGWGTEAFF

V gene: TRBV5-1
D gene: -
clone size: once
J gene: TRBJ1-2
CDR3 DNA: TGCGCCAGCAGCTTTGGGGGCTTTAACTATGGCTACACCTTC
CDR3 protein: CASSFGGFNYGYTF

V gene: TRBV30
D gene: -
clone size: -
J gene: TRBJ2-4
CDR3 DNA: TGTGCCTGGAGTGATGGGGTCGCAAGAGGAAACATTCAGTACTTC
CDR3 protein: CAWSDGVARGNIQYF

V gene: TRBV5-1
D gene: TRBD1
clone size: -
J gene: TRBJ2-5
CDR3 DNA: TGCGCCAGCAGCCCCACCGGGACAGGGGGAGGGACCCAGTACTTC
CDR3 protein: CASSPTGTGGGTQYF

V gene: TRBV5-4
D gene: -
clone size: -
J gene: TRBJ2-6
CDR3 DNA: TGTGCCAGCAGCTTTTACGCGGCAGGGGCCAACGTCCTGACTTTC
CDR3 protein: CASSFYAAGANVLTF

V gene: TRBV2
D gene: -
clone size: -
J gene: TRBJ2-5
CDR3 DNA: TGTGCCAGCAGGGGACTTTTAGGGGAGACCCAGTACTTC
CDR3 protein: CASRGLLGETQYF

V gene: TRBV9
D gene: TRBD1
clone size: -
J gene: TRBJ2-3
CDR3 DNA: TGTGCCAGCAGCGGACTAGACAGGGGTTCCACAGATACGCAGTATTTT
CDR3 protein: CASSGLDRGSTDTQYF

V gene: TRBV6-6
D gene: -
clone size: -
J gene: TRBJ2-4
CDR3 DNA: TGTGCCAGCAGTTGGGACGGGAAAAACATTCAGTACTTC
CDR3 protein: CASSWDGKNIQYF

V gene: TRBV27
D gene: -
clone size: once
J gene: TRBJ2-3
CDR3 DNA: TGTGCCAGCAGTCCTCTAGTACGTGCAGATACGCAGTATTTT
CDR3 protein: CASSPLVRADTQYF

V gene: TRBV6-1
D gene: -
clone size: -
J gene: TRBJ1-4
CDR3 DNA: TGTGCCAGCAGCCCTCCCGGGACAACAAAACTGTTTTTT
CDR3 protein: CASSPPGTTKLFF

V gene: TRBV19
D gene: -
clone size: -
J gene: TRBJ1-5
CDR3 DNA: TGTGCCAGTAGTATAGGCTCAAATAGCAATCAGCCCCAGCATTTT
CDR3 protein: CASSIGSNSNQPQHF

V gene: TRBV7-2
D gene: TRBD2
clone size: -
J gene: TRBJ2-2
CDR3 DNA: TGTGCCAGCAGCCGCGGACTAGCGGGGAACACCGGGGAGCTGTTTTTT
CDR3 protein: CASSRGLAGNTGELFF

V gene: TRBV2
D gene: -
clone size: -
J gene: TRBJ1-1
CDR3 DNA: TGTGCCAGCGGGGGGTGGGAGGACACTGAAGCTTTCTTT
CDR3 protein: CASGGWEDTEAFF

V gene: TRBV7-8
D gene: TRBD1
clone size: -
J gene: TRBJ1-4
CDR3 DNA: TGTGCCAGCAGTTCGGGGACAGGGGATAATGAAAAACTGTTTTTT
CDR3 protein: CASSSGTGDNEKLFF

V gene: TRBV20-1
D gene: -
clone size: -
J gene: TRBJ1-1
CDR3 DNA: TGCAGTGCTAAAGACAACACTGAAGCTTTCTTT
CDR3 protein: CSAKDNTEAFF

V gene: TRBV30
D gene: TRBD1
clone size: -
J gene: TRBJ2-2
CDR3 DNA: TGTGCCTGGAGCAGAACCGGGACAGGGAACACCGGGGAGCTGTTTTTT
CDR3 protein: CAWSRTGTGNTGELFF

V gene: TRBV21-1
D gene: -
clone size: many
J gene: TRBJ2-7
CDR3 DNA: TGTGCCAGCAGCAGCCCGGGACAGGGGCGCGACGAGCAGTACTTC
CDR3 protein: CASSSPGQGRDEQYF

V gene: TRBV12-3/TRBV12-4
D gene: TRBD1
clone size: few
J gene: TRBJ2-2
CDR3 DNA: TGTGCCGTTCGACAGGGAGCCACCGGGGAGCTGTTTTTT
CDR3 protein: CAVRQGATGELFF

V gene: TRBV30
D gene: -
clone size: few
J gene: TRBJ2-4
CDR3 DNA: TGTGCCTGGAGTGTACAGGGCGGTGCCAAAAACATTCAGTACTTC
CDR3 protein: CAWSVQGGAKNIQYF

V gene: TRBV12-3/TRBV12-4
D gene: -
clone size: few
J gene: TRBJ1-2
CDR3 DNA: TGTGCCAGCAGGAACACAGAGGACTATGGCTACACCTTC
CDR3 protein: CASRNTEDYGYTF

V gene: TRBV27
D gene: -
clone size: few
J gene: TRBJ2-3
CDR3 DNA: TGTGCCAGCAGTAGGAAGGGGCGGAGCACAGATACGCAGTATTTT
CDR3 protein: CASSRKGRSTDTQYF

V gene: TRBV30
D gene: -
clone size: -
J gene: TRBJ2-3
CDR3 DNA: TGTGCCTGGAGCCGGGGCACAGATACGCAGTATTTT
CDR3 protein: CAWSRGTDTQYF

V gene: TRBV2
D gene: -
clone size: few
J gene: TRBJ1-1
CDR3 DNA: TGTGCCCGCCAATGGGGCGTGGGGAACACTGAAGCTTTCTTT
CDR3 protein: CARQWGVGNTEAFF